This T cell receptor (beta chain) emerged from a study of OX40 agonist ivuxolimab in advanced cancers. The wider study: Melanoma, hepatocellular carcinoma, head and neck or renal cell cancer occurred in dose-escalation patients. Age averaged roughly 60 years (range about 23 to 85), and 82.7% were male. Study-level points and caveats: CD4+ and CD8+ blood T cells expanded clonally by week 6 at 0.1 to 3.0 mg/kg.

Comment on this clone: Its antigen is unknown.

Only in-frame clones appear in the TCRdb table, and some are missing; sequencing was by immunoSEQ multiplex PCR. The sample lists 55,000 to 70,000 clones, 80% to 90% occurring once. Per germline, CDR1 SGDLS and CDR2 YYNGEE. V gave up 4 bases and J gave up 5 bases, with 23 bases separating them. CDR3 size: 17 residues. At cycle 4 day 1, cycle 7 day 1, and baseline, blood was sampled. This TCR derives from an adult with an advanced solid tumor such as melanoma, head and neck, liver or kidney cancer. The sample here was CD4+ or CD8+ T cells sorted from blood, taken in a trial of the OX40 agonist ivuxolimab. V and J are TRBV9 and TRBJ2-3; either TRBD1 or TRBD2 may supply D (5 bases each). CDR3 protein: CASSFFGGSRGGDTQYF. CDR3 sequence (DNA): TGTGCCAGCAGCTTTTTTGGCGGGTCCCGTGGGGGAGATACGCAGTATTTT.